The 11 T cell receptor beta chains listed next were all sequenced from one sample in a study of cytomegalovirus exposure and HLA in healthy donors. A multiplex PCR was run with 60 Vbeta primers and 13 Jbeta primers. Method: immunoSEQ multiplex PCR; TCRdb's copy keeps in-frame clones and lacks some. The table shows around 230,000 clones, with roughly 85% occurring only once. The sample consisted of PBMCs. The source is a male donor in good health and CMV-seronegative.

This clone was seen only once. V and J are TRBV20-1 and TRBJ2-7; D gene ambiguous. CDR1 and CDR2 from the germline V gene are DFQATT and SNEGSKA (reference sequence). The CDR3 has 10 amino acids. The germline V and J ends were trimmed by 0 bases and 9 bases, with 6 bases remaining between them. CDR3: CSARELGQYF. CDR3 DNA sequence: TGCAGTGCTAGAGAGCTAGGGCAGTACTTC.

The chain carries TRBV9 and TRBJ1-2; maybe TRBD1 (5 bases). V was trimmed by 0 bases and J by 4 bases, leaving 13 bases between them. CDR1 and CDR2 (germline): SGDLS, YYNGEE. The CDR3 has 15 residues. In nucleotides, the CDR3 is TGTGCCAGCAGCGTAGTAACAGGTACGACCTATGGCTACACCTTC. Its translation: CASSVVTGTTYGYTF.

In its sample, this clone was seen a few times. V usage is TRBV4-3 and J usage is TRBJ1-2; a possible D gene is TRBD1 (6 bases). Trimming removed 0 bases from V and 4 bases from J, with 12 bases in between. Germline loops: CDR1 LGHNA, CDR2 YSLEER. The CDR3 is 15 amino acids. CDR3 residues: CASSQDRTESYGYTF. The CDR3 DNA is TGCGCCAGCAGCCAAGATCGGACAGAGAGCTATGGCTACACCTTC.

V gene TRBV15 combines with J gene TRBJ2-2; 13 nucleotides match TRBD2. The CDR3 length is 18 residues. Germline V CDR1 and CDR2: LNHNV, YYDKDF (reference sequence). The J segment lost 5 bases and the V segment lost 5 bases, leaving 11 bases of the junction unmatched. The CDR3 loop is CATSLNSPGLAGTGELFF. Written as DNA, the CDR3 is TGTGCCACCAGCCTTAACAGTCCGGGACTAGCGGGAACCGGGGAGCTGTTTTTT.

The chain joins TRBV7-9 to TRBJ2-2, with TRBD1 identical over 7 bases. The CDR3 loop spans 14 amino acids. Losses at the gene ends were 4 bases for V and 4 bases for J; bases not matched to a gene: 3. CDR1 and CDR2 (germline): SEHNR, FQNEAQ (reference sequence). The CDR3 reads CASSSYRGTGELFF. For the CDR3, the DNA is TGTGCCAGCAGCTCGTACAGGGGCACCGGGGAGCTGTTTTTT.

This clone was seen only a few times. CDR3 sequence: CASSLATSSSYNEQFF. As DNA, the CDR3 is TGCGCCAGCAGCTTAGCGACTAGCAGCTCCTACAATGAGCAGTTCTTC. The rearrangement uses TRBV5-1 and TRBJ2-1, with TRBD2 matching 7 bases. Germline V gene lookup returns CDR1 SGHRS and CDR2 YFSETQ. Trimming cost V 2 bases and J 0 bases; bases outside gene matches: 5. CDR3 length: 16 amino acids.

The chain is built from TRBV9 and TRBJ2-3; D is unclear. The CDR3 loop spans 15 amino acids. Trimming pared 4 bases from V and 2 bases from J, leaving 14 bases between. Germline values: CDR1 SGDLS, CDR2 YYNGEE. CDR3 in amino acids: CASSLRFGPTDTQYF. CDR3 DNA: TGTGCCAGCAGCCTGCGGTTCGGCCCCACAGATACGCAGTATTTT.

This chain links TRBV7-9 with TRBJ1-3; 8 bases fit TRBD1. V lost 4 bases and J lost 1; bases outside the gene matches: 15. Germline-derived CDR1 and CDR2 are SEHNR and FQNEAQ (reference sequence). The CDR3 contains 19 residues. CDR3: CASSSPGTGSPASGNTIYF. The CDR3 DNA follows: TGTGCCAGCAGCTCTCCCGGGACAGGCTCACCCGCATCTGGAAACACCATATATTTT.

In the case of this clone: One end of the junction is discordant with germline, which a read error may explain. The chain combines TRBV5-1 with TRBJ2-2; D is perhaps TRBD2 (5 bases). The CDR3 spans 14 residues. The germline V gene encodes CDR1 SGHRS and CDR2 YFSETQ. CDR3 DNA: TGCGCCAACAGCTTGAGCGGTAACACCGGGGAGCTGTTTTTT. Protein: CANSLSGNTGELFF. Variable domain in full (rest from reference TRBV5-1 and TRBJ2-2): KAGVTQTPRYLIKTRGQQVTLSCSPISGHRSVSWYQQTPGQGLQFLFEYFSETQRNKGNFPGRFSGRQFSNSRSEMNVSTLELGDSALYLCANSLSGNTGELFFGEGSRLTVL.

This clone occurred a few times. V gene TRBV30 combines with J gene TRBJ2-7; D is unclear. Per germline, CDR1 GTSNPN and CDR2 SVGIG (reference sequence). Trimming removed 0 bases at V and 5 bases at J, with 14 bases between. CDR3 length equals 14 residues. The CDR3: CAWSVRRPEDEQYF. CDR3 DNA: TGTGCCTGGAGTGTACGGCGGCCAGAGGACGAGCAGTACTTC.

This chain connects TRBV6-1 to TRBJ2-2; 14 positions match TRBD2. V shed 4 bases and J 6 bases; nucleotides not matched to a gene: 1. Per germline, CDR1 MNHNS and CDR2 SASEGT. There are 15 residues in the CDR3. In nucleotides, the CDR3 is TGTGCCAGCAGTGGACTAGCGGGGGGGCCCGGGGAGCTGTTTTTT. Residues: CASSGLAGGPGELFF.